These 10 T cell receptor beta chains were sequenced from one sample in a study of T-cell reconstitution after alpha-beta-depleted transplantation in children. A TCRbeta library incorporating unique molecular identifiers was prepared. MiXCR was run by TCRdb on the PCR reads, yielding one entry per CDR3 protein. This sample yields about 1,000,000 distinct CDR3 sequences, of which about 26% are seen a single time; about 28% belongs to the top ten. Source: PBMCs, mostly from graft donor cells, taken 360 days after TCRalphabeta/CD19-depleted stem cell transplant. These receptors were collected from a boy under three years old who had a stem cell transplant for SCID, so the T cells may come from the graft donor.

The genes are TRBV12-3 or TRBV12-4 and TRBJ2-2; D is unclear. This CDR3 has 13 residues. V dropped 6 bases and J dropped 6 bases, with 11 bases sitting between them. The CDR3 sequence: CASRLLWSGELFF. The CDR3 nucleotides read TGTGCCAGCAGACTCCTATGGTCCGGGGAGCTGTTTTTT.

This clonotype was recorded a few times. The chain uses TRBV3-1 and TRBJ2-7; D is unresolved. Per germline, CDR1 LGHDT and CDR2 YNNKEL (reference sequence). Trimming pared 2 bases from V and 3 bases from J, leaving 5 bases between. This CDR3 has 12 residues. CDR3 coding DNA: TGTGCCAGCAGCCAATCTTACTACGAGCAGTACTTC. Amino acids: CASSQSYYEQYF.

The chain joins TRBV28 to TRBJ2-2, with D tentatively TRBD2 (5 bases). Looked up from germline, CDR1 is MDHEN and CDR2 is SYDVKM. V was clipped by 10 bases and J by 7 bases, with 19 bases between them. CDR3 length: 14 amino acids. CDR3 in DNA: TGTGCCACCAAGAAGGACGGGGAAGGCGGGGAGCTGTTTTTT. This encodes CATKKDGEGGELFF.

The CDR3: CASSLLGGSNNEQFF. The CDR3 DNA follows: TGCGCCAGCAGCTTGTTGGGGGGGTCCAACAATGAGCAGTTCTTC. The chain employs TRBV5-1 and TRBJ2-1; 7 bases line up with TRBD2. The V gene's germline CDR1 is SGHRS and CDR2 YFSETQ. V shed 1 base and J 5 bases; nucleotides not matched to a gene: 6. The CDR3 covers 15 residues.

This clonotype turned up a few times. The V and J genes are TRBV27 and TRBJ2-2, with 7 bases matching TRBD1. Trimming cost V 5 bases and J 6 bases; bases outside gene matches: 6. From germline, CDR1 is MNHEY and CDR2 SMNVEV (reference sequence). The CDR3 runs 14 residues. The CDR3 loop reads CASSPRQGPGELFF. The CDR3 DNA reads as TGTGCCAGCAGTCCCAGACAGGGCCCCGGGGAGCTGTTTTTT.

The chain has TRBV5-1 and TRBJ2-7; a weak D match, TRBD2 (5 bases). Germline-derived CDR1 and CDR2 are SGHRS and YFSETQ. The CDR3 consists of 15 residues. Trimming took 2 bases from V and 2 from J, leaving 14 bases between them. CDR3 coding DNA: TGCGCCAGCAGCTTTTCCTCGGGGTGGCCCTACGAGCAGTACTTC. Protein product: CASSFSSGWPYEQYF.

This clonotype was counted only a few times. The CDR3 here is CASSTDRGYGYTF. The CDR3 DNA follows: TGCGCCAGCAGCACGGACAGGGGGTATGGCTACACCTTC. V usage is TRBV5-1 and J usage is TRBJ1-2; 10 bases match TRBD1. Germline V gene data show CDR1 as SGHRS and CDR2 as YFSETQ. The CDR3 is made up of 13 amino acids. The V and J ends lost 4 bases and 5 bases, in that order; junction bases with no gene match: 2.

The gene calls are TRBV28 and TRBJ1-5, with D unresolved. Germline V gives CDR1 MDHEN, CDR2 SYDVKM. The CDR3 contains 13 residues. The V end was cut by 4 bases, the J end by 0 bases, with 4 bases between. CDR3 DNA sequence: TGTGCCAGCAGTTGGTCTAGCAATCAGCCCCAGCATTTT. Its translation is CASSWSSNQPQHF. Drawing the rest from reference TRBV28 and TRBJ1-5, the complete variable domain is DVKVTQSSRYLVKRTGEKVFLECVQDMDHENMFWYRQDPGLGLRLIYFSYDVKMKEKGDIPEGYSVSREKKERFSLILESASTNQTSMYLCASSWSSNQPQHFGDGTRLSIL.

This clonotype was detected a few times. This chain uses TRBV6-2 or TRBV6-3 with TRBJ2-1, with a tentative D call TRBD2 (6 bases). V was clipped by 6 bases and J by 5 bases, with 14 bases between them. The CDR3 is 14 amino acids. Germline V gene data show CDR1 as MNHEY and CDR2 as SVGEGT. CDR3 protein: CASSMRGKNNEQFF. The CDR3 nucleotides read TGTGCCAGCAGCATGCGGGGCAAAAACAATGAGCAGTTCTTC.

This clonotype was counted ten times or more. CDR3 nucleotide sequence: TGCGCCAGCAGCCAAGCACGAGCCCAAGAGACCCAGTACTTC. Amino acids: CASSQARAQETQYF. The chain joins TRBV4-1 to TRBJ2-5; D unclear. V dropped 1 base and J dropped 1 base, with 7 bases sitting between them. From germline, CDR1 is MGHRA and CDR2 YSYEKL. The CDR3 totals 14 residues.